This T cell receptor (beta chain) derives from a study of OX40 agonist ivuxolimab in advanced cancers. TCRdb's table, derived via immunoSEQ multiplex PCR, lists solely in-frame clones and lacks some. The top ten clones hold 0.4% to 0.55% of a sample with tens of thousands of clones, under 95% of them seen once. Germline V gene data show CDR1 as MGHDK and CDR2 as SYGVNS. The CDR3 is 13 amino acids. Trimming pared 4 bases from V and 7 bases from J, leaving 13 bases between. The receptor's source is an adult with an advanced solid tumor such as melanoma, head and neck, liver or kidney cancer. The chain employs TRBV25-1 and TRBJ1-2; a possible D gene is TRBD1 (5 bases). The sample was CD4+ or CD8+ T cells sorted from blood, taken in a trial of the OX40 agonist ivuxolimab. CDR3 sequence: CASSGRQLTGYTF. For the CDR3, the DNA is TGTGCCAGCAGTGGCCGACAGTTGACTGGCTACACCTTC.